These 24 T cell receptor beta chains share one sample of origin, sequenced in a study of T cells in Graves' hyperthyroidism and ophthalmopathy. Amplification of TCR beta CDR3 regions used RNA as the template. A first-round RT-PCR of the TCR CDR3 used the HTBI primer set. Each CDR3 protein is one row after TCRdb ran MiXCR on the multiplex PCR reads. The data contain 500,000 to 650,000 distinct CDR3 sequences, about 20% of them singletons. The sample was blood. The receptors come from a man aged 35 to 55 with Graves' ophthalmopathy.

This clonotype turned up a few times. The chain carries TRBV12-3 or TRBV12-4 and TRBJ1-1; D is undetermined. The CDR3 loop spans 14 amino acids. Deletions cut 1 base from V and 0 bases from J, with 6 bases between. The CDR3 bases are TGTGCCAGCAGTTTAGGTGACATGAACACTGAAGCTTTCTTT. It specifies CASSLGDMNTEAFF.

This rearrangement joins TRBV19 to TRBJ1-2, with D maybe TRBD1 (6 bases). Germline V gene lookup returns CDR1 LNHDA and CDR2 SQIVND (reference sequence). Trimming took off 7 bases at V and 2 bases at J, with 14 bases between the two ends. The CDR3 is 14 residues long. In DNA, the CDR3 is TGTGCCAGTAATCCGGGACAAAAGAACTATGGCTACACCTTC. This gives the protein CASNPGQKNYGYTF.

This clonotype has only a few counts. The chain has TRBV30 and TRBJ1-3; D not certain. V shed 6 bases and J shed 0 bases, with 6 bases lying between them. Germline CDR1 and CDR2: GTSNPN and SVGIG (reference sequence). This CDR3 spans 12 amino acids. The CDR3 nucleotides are TGTGCCTGCAGACTCTCTGGAAACACCATATATTTT. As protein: CACRLSGNTIYF.

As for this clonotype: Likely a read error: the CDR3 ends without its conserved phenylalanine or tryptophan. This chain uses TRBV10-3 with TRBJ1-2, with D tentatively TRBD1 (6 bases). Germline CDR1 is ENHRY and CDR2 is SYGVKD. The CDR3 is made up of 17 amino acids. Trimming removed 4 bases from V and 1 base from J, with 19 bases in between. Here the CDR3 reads CAISGQLTGHLNYGYTL. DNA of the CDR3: TGTGCCATCAGTGGCCAACTGACAGGACATCTTAACTATGGCTACACCCTC.

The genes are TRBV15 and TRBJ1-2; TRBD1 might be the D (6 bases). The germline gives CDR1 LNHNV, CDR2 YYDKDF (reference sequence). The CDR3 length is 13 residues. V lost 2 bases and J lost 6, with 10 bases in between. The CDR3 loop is CATSRRRTDGYTF. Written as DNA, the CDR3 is TGTGCCACCAGCAGACGGAGGACAGATGGCTACACCTTC. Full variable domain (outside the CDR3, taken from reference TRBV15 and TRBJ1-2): DAMVIQNPRYQVTQFGKPVTLSCSQTLNHNVMYWYQQKSSQAPKLLFHYYDKDFNNEADTPDNFQSRRPNTSFCFLDIRSPGLGDTAMYLCATSRRRTDGYTFGSGTRLTVV.

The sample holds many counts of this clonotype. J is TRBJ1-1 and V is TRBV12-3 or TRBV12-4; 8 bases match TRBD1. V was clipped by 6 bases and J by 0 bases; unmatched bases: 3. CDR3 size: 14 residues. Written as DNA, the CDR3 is TGTGCCAGCAGACAGGGGGAACTGAACACTGAAGCTTTCTTT. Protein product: CASRQGELNTEAFF.

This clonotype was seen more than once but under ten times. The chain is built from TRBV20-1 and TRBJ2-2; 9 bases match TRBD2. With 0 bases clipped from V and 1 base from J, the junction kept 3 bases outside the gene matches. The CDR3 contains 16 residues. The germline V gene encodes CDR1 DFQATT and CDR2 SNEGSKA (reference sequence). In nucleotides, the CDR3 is TGCAGTGCTAGAGATATTAGCGGGAGGAACACCGGGGAGCTGTTTTTT. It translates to CSARDISGRNTGELFF.

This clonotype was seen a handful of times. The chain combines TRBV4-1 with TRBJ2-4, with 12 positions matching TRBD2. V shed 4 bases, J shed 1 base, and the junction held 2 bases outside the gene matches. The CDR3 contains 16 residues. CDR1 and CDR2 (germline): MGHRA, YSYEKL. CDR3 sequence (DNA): TGCGCCAGCAGCCCAGGACTAGCGGGGGCCAAAAACATTCAGTACTTC. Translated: CASSPGLAGAKNIQYF.

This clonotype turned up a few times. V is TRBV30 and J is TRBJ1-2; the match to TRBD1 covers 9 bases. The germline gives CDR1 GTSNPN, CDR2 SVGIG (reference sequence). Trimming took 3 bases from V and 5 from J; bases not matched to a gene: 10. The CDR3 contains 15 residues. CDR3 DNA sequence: TGTGCCTGGAGCCTGCCGGGACAGGGTCGATATGGCTACACCTTC. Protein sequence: CAWSLPGQGRYGYTF.

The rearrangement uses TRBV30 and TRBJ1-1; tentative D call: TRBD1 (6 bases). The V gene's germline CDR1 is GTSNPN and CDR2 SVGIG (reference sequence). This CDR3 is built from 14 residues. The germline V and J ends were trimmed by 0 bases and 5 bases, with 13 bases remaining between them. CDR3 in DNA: TGTGCCTGGAGTGTAGGGGGGCCCCGGACTGAAGCTTTCTTT. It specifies CAWSVGGPRTEAFF.

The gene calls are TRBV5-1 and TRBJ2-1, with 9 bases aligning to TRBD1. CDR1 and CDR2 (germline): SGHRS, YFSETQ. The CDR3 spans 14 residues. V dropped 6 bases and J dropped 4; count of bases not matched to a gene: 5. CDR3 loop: CASTWGTGYNEQFF. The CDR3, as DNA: TGCGCCAGCACCTGGGGGACAGGGTACAATGAGCAGTTCTTC.

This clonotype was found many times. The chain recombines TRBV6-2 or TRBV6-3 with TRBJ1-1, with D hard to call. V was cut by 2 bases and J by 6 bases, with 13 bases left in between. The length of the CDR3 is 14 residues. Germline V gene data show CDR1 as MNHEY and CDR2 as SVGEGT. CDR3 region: CASSYGSGGAEAFF. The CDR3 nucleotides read TGTGCCAGCAGTTACGGGTCGGGAGGTGCTGAAGCTTTCTTT.

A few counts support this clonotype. For the CDR3, the DNA is TGCAGTGCTGACAACACCGCTCTAGCGGGAGTTCGAAATGAGCAGTTCTTC. Translated, it gives CSADNTALAGVRNEQFF. J is TRBJ2-1 and V is TRBV20-1; 10 bases are a match to TRBD2. Germline V gene data show CDR1 as DFQATT and CDR2 as SNEGSKA (reference sequence). The CDR3 sequence is 17 residues long. V shed 5 bases, J shed 7 bases, and the junction held 17 bases outside the gene matches.

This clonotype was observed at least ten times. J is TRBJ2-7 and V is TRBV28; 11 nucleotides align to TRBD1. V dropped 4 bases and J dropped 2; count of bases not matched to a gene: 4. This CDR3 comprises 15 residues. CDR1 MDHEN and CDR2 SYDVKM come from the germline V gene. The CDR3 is CASSSPGQGAYEQYF. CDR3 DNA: TGTGCCAGCAGTTCCCCGGGACAGGGGGCCTACGAGCAGTACTTC.

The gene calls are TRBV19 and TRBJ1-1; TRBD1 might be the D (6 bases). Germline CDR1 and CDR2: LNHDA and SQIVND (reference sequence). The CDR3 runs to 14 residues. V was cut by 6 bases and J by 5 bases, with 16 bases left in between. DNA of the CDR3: TGTGCCAGTAGCCTCACGGGGGCCTGGACTGAAGCTTTCTTT. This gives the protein CASSLTGAWTEAFF.

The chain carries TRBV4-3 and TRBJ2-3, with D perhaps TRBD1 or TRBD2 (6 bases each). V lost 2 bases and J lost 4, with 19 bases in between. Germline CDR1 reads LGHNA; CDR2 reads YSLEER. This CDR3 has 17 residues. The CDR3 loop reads CASSQWRWGAGSDTQYF. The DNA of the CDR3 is TGCGCCAGCAGCCAATGGCGGTGGGGGGCAGGTTCAGATACGCAGTATTTT.

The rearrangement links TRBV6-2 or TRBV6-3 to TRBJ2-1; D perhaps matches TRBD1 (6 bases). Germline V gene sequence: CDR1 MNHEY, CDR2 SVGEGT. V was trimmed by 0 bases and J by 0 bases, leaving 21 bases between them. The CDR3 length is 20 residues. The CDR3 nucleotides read TGTGCCAGCAGTTACTCCCCAGGGGTACAACAACAGAGCTCCTACAATGAGCAGTTCTTC. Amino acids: CASSYSPGVQQQSSYNEQFF.

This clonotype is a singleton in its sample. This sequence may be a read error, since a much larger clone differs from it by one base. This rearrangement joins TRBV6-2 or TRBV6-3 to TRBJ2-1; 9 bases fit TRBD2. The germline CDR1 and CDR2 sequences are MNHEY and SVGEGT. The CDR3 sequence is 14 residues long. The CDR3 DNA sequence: TGTGCCAGCACCTCTAGCGGGACGGGCAATGAGCTGTTCTTC. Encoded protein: CASTSSGTGNELFF.

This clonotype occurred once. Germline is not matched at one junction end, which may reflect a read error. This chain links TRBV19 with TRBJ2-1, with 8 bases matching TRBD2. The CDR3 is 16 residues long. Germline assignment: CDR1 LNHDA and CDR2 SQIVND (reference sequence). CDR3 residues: CASSSTRGGSHNEQFF. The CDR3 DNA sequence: TGTGCCAGTAGTAGCACCCGGGGGGGCTCCCACAATGAGCAGTTCTTC. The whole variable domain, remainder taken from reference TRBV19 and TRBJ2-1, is DGGITQSPKYLFRKEGQNVTLSCEQNLNHDAMYWYRQDPGQGLRLIYYSQIVNDFQKGDIAEGYSVSREKKESFPLTVTSAQKNPTAFYLCASSSTRGGSHNEQFFGPGTRLTVL.

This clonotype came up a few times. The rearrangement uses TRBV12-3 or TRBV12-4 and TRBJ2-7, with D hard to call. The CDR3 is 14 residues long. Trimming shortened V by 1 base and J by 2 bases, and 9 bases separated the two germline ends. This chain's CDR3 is CASSLGQDPYEQYF. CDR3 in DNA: TGTGCCAGCAGTTTAGGGCAGGACCCCTACGAGCAGTACTTC.

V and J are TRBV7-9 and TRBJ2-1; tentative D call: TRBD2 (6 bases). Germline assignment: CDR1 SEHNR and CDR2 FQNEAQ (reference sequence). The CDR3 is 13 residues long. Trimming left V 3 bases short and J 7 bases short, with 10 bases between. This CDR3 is CASSFAGSNEQFF. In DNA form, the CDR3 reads TGTGCCAGCAGCTTTGCGGGATCTAATGAGCAGTTCTTC.

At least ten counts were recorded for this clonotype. CDR3 sequence: CASSVGAPQETQYF. For the CDR3, the DNA is TGTGCCAGCAGCGTGGGGGCACCCCAAGAGACCCAGTACTTC. V is TRBV2 and J is TRBJ2-5; a possible D gene is TRBD1 (6 bases). The germline V gene encodes CDR1 SNHLY and CDR2 FYNNEI. This CDR3 spans 14 amino acids. Between the trimmed V and J ends, which lost 6 bases and 1 base, there was a span of 12 bases.

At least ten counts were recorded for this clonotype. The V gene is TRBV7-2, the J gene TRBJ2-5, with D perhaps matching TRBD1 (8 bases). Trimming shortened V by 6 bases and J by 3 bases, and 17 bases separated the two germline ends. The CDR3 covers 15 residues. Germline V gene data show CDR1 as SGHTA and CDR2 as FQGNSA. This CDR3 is CASSSQGAGEETQYF. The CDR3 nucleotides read TGTGCCAGCAGTAGTCAGGGGGCGGGAGAAGAGACCCAGTACTTC.

In DNA form, the CDR3 reads TGTGCCAGTAGATATTGGGACAAAGGCACTGAAGCTTTCTTT. It codes for CASRYWDKGTEAFF. The chain has TRBV19 and TRBJ1-1, with a tentative D call TRBD1 (6 bases). The CDR3 has 14 amino acids. Per germline, CDR1 LNHDA and CDR2 SQIVND (reference sequence). Trimming shortened V by 6 bases and J by 4 bases, and 15 bases separated the two germline ends.